This TCR beta chain emerged from a study of blood T cell repertoires in COVID-19. Grouping used clinical history reported by participants in a survey and questionnaire. This CDR3 has 16 amino acids. Unmatched junction bases numbered 9, after V lost 5 bases and J lost 3 bases. Germline CDR1 and CDR2: SEHNR and FQNEAQ (reference sequence). Assay: immunoSEQ multiplex PCR; the TCRdb copy retains only in-frame clones and omits some. The top ten clones hold 0.9% to 1.5% of a sample with around 85,000 clones, 75% to 90% of them seen once. The chain recombines TRBV7-9 with TRBJ2-3; 9 nucleotides agree with TRBD2. Sequencing was carried out using PBMCs or T cells enriched from blood (not recorded which). The clonotype comes from a woman in her forties or fifties with acute COVID-19. In DNA form, the CDR3 reads TGTGCCAGCAGCACGATAGCGGGAGTGCCGACAGATACGCAGTATTTT. This sequence encodes CASSTIAGVPTDTQYF.